These 10 T cell receptor beta chains were sequenced from one sample in a study of blood T cell repertoires in COVID-19. The data were produced by immunoSEQ multiplex PCR, yet TCRdb's version contains in-frame clones alone and is incomplete. The sample contains about 270,000 clones, approximately 91% of which appear only once. Sequencing input: PBMCs or T cells enriched from blood (not recorded which). These receptors were obtained from a woman in her thirties or forties with acute COVID-19.

The V gene is TRBV4-2, the J gene TRBJ1-5, with 7 bases that match TRBD1. With V trimmed by 8 bases and J by 3 bases, 7 bases remained unmatched. This CDR3 is 14 amino acids long. Germline V gene data show CDR1 as LGHNA and CDR2 as YNFKEQ. The chain's CDR3 is CASQKGQDNQPQHF. The CDR3, as DNA: TGTGCCAGCCAGAAAGGACAGGACAATCAGCCCCAGCATTTT.

The genes are TRBV24-1 and TRBJ2-1; a possible D gene is TRBD1 (5 bases). Germline-derived CDR1 and CDR2 are KGHDR and SFDVKD. The CDR3 is made up of 16 amino acids. Between the trimmed V and J ends, which lost 3 bases and 5 bases, there was a span of 16 bases. The CDR3 loop is CATSDQGAMDNNEQFF. DNA for the CDR3: TGTGCCACCAGTGATCAAGGGGCAATGGACAACAATGAGCAGTTCTTC.

The chain has TRBV28 and TRBJ1-5; no clear D gene. Trimming took 3 bases from V and 6 from J, leaving 12 bases between them. Germline loops: CDR1 MDHEN, CDR2 SYDVKM. This CDR3 is built from 14 residues. CDR3 nucleotide sequence: TGTGCCAGCAGTTTTCTGAGGGTCCGTCAGCCCCAGCATTTT. This gives the protein CASSFLRVRQPQHF.

The CDR3 DNA reads TGCAGCGTCTCCCTAGCGGGAGGAGTAGGAGAGACCCAGTACTTC. Residues: CSVSLAGGVGETQYF. The chain recombines TRBV29-1 with TRBJ2-5; 11 nucleotides match TRBD2. Germline assignment: CDR1 SQVTM and CDR2 ANQGSEA. The CDR3 spans 15 residues. V lost 6 bases and J lost 4; bases outside the gene matches: 10.

The rearrangement uses TRBV5-5 and TRBJ2-7, with 7 bases matching TRBD1. The CDR3 length is 13 residues. The V and J ends lost 5 bases and 4 bases, in that order; junction bases with no gene match: 6. The germline V gene has CDR1 SGHKS and CDR2 YYEKEE (reference sequence). This chain's CDR3 is CASSFGTVYEQYF. The DNA for the CDR3 is TGTGCCAGCAGTTTCGGGACAGTATACGAGCAGTACTTC.

This chain links TRBV2 with TRBJ1-1; 9 bases match TRBD1. The CDR3 has 15 amino acids. V lost 6 bases to trimming and J lost 4 bases; unmatched junction nucleotides: 9. Germline-derived CDR1 and CDR2 are SNHLY and FYNNEI. The CDR3 DNA reads TGTGCCAGCAGCCTCAAGGGACAGGGCGTCACTGAAGCTTTCTTT. Encoded protein: CASSLKGQGVTEAFF.

This chain links TRBV7-2 with TRBJ2-5; tentative D call: TRBD2 (6 bases). Germline CDR1 SGHTA, CDR2 FQGNSA. CDR3 size: 13 residues. V lost 8 bases, J lost 1 base, and 11 bases lay in between. CDR3 nucleotide sequence: TGTGCCAGCGGAGGGAGCTTCCAAGAGACCCAGTACTTC. This codes for CASGGSFQETQYF.

The chain is built from TRBV5-4 and TRBJ2-3; the match to TRBD2 covers 7 bases. V shed 4 bases, J shed 0 bases, and the junction held 11 bases outside the gene matches. The length of the CDR3 is 17 residues. The germline V gene encodes CDR1 SGHNT and CDR2 YYREEE (reference sequence). The CDR3 nucleotides read TGTGCCAGCAGCCGACCCCCTAGCGGAGGTAGCACAGATACGCAGTATTTT. This translates into CASSRPPSGGSTDTQYF.

The CDR3 DNA reads TGTGCCAGCAGCACTAGCACGTCAGCTAATGAAAAACTGTTTTTT. Translated, it gives CASSTSTSANEKLFF. This chain connects TRBV7-6 to TRBJ1-4; D is ambiguous. The CDR3 consists of 15 residues. Trimming took off 5 bases at V and 3 bases at J, with 13 bases between the two ends. Germline V gene lookup returns CDR1 SGHVS and CDR2 FNYEAQ.

V and J are TRBV4-1 and TRBJ2-3; 7 nucleotides align to TRBD2. CDR3 length equals 17 residues. V trimming: 1 base; J trimming: 4 bases; junction bases outside the gene matches: 11. The germline V gene has CDR1 MGHRA and CDR2 YSYEKL. Here the CDR3 reads CASSQAVVAGWSDTQYF. The CDR3 bases are TGCGCCAGCAGCCAAGCCGTGGTAGCGGGTTGGTCAGATACGCAGTATTTT.